This TCR beta chain was retrieved from a study of early T cells in non-severe SARS-CoV-2 infection (dated by TCRdb to the early 2020s). For context, the study as a whole: Because TCR sequencing was done on bulk RNA from unsorted whole blood, the alpha and beta chains could not be paired.

Library method: 5' RACE. TCRdb shows the sequencer as NextSeq 500. To correct for sequencing error and PCR bias, the TCR library protocol tagged individual cDNA molecules with unique molecular identifiers. TCR alpha and beta chains were both sequenced, and the abundances of alpha and beta sequences in each sample were closely correlated with each other. The original pipeline was this. Decombinator V4 was used to perform V gene, J gene and CDR3 annotation of TCR sequences. Expanded TCRs were defined as changing significantly between any two time points under a Poisson model with p below 0.0001. TCR abundances were normalised to the total number of TCRs sequenced in each sample and reported as counts per million. MAIT TCRs were defined by TRAV1-2 paired with TRAJ12, TRAJ20 or TRAJ33, and iNKT TCRs by TRAV10 paired with TRAJ18. VDJdb, accessed 1 November 2021, was searched for CMV, EBV and SARS-CoV-2 annotated TCRs, with TCRs annotated for multiple antigens excluded. In-frame beta chains were kept once TCRdb had trimmed the public reads at Q25 with fastp and called clones with MiXCR. Each CDR3 protein gets just one entry, which takes the most common genes and DNA from the rows behind it. V and J calls and clone size were set by TCRdb, not the authors. The sample records 55,000 to 65,000 distinct CDR3 sequences, 10% to 15% of which are singletons. The top ten constitute over 1.1% of the sample.

This clonotype was observed many times. The specificity of this receptor is unknown. The sample holds no much larger clone one base away, and base qualities are not on file. The study was a case-control design nested within a healthcare worker cohort in London, UK, with weekly nasopharyngeal swab PCR tests and blood sampling. Healthcare workers were enrolled in the week of the UK lockdown, from 23 to 31 March 2020, and were followed every week for up to about 16 weeks. The study at large found these results: VDJdb matching was skewed toward anti-spike CD8 responses and likely underestimated virus-specific expansions by missing private and CD4 specificities.

Including the terminal cysteine and phenylalanine, the CDR3 comprises 14 residues. Only the CDR3 portion is preserved as DNA: 42 bases, with reading frame beginning at the first base. V is clipped by 6 bases and J by 1 base, and the sequence between their germline boundaries is 11 bases long. The material sequenced was whole blood, taken at baseline. This TCR was sampled from an adult who was a healthcare worker with PCR-confirmed SARS-CoV-2 infection or an uninfected control (not recorded which). The chain couples TRBV5-3 to TRBJ1-5; the D region possibly corresponds to TRBD1 (5 bases align). TRBV5-3 is reported as an ORF; its role is uncertain. The CDR3 protein is CARKGPRSNQPQHF. In nucleotides, the sequence is TGTGCCAGAAAGGGACCGAGAAGCAATCAGCCCCAGCATTTT.